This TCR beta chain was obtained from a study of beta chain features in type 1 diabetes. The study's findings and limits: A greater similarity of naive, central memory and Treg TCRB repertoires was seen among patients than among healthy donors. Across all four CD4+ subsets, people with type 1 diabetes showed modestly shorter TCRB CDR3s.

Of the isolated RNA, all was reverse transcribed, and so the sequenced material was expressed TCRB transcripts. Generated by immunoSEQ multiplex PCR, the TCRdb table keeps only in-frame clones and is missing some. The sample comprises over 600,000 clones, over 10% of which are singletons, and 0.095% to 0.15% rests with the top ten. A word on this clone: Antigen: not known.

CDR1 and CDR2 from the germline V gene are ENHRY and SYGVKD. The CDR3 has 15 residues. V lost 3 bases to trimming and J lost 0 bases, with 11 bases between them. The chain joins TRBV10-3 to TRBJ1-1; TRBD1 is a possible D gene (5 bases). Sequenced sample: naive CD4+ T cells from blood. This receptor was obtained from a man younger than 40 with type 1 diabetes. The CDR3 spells CAISEEGKMNTEAFF. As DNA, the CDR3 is TGTGCCATCAGTGAAGAGGGGAAAATGAACACTGAAGCTTTCTTT.